Presented here are 21 T cell receptor beta chains from one specimen sequenced in a study of T cell changes during pregnancy in multiple sclerosis. Here immunoSEQ multiplex PCR was the method, and the copy in TCRdb shows in-frame clones only, minus some. The sample includes tens of thousands of clones, around 93% of them seen just once. Sequencing used peripheral blood, obtained in the second trimester of pregnancy. The receptors stem from a female donor in good health, enrolled as a control in a pregnancy study.

The chain is built from TRBV19 and TRBJ2-3; TRBD2 agrees at 7 bases. The germline CDR1 and CDR2 sequences are LNHDA and SQIVND (reference sequence). The CDR3 runs 15 residues. Germline trimming cut 3 bases from V and 6 bases from J; bases unmatched to any gene: 9. Written as DNA, the CDR3 is TGTGCCAGTAGTATCGGTGGGGGGGTGCAGGATACGCAGTATTTT. Residues: CASSIGGGVQDTQYF.

The table lists this clone with a count of one. The chain links TRBV27 to TRBJ2-7; D may be TRBD2 (5 bases). Germline loops: CDR1 MNHEY, CDR2 SMNVEV (reference sequence). The germline V and J ends were trimmed by 2 bases and 6 bases, with 17 bases remaining between them. CDR3 length: 15 residues. The CDR3 region has the DNA TGTGCCAGCAGTTTAATTGGTTCCGGGGAAGGCGAGCAGTACTTC. Translation gives CASSLIGSGEGEQYF.

The chain recombines TRBV7-2 with TRBJ2-5; D uncertain. The V end was cut by 7 bases, the J end by 2 bases, with 14 bases between. The CDR3 contains 14 residues. Germline V gene data show CDR1 as SGHTA and CDR2 as FQGNSA. The CDR3 sequence is CASTLRVLQETQYF. The CDR3 coding sequence is TGTGCCAGCACCCTTCGAGTCCTACAAGAGACCCAGTACTTC.

The V call is TRBV11-3, the J call TRBJ1-6; no firm D call. Trimming pared 4 bases from V and 5 bases from J, leaving 6 bases between. The germline CDR1 and CDR2 sequences are SGHNT and YENEEA. The CDR3 totals 13 residues. The CDR3 loop reads CASSSLNNSPLHF. For the CDR3, the DNA is TGTGCCAGCAGCTCCCTAAATAATTCACCCCTCCACTTT.

This clone was observed once. The chain links TRBV18 to TRBJ1-2, with D maybe TRBD1 (6 bases). V was trimmed by 6 bases and J by 2 bases, leaving 37 bases between them. There are 22 residues in the CDR3. The germline V gene has CDR1 KGHSH and CDR2 LQKENI. CDR3 bases: TGTGCCAGCTCCCCTCAGGCCGTCAATGGAACGGGACACAGCGGAAGCAACTATGGCTACACCTTC. Its protein product is CASSPQAVNGTGHSGSNYGYTF.

This chain uses TRBV7-2 with TRBJ1-1; no firm D call. This CDR3 contains 14 residues. Germline V CDR1 and CDR2: SGHTA, FQGNSA. The V end lost 2 bases, the J end lost 2 bases, and 9 bases lay between the germline ends. CDR3 protein: CASSLTGINTEAFF. The CDR3 region has the DNA TGTGCCAGCAGCTTAACCGGGATCAACACTGAAGCTTTCTTT.

V is TRBV23-1 and J is TRBJ2-1, with 9 bases identical to TRBD1. TRBV23-1 is assigned to the ORF class and has an uncertain function. The trim removed 6 bases at V and 2 bases at J, leaving 2 bases unmatched. This CDR3 comprises 14 residues. CDR3 nucleotide sequence: TGCGCCAGCAGCGACAGGGGGGCCTACAATGAGCAGTTCTTC. Translated, it gives CASSDRGAYNEQFF.

The gene calls are TRBV4-1 and TRBJ2-7; TRBD2 agrees at 9 bases. This CDR3 is built from 15 residues. The ends lost 2 bases at V and 1 base at J; junction bases unmatched: 3. Germline V gene lookup returns CDR1 MGHRA and CDR2 YSYEKL. In nucleotides, the CDR3 is TGCGCCAGCAGCCAACCAGCGGGGGGTTCCTACGAGCAGTACTTC. This translates into CASSQPAGGSYEQYF.

The chain carries TRBV30 and TRBJ1-3; D unresolved. Trimming shortened V by 2 bases and J by 4 bases, and 18 bases separated the two germline ends. This CDR3 comprises 16 residues. CDR1 and CDR2 (germline): GTSNPN, SVGIG (reference sequence). The CDR3 sequence is CAWSIYPRTTGNTIYF. In nucleotides, the CDR3 is TGTGCCTGGAGTATTTACCCCCGGACTACGGGAAACACCATATATTTT.

The chain combines TRBV27 with TRBJ2-7; 8 bases match TRBD2. The CDR3 is 16 residues long. CDR1 and CDR2 from the germline V gene are MNHEY and SMNVEV (reference sequence). Trimming removed 3 bases from V and 6 bases from J; junction bases left unmatched: 13. CDR3 in amino acids: CASSFNQASGPSEQYF. CDR3 nucleotide sequence: TGTGCCAGCAGTTTTAACCAGGCTAGCGGGCCAAGCGAGCAGTACTTC.

In this sample, this clone turned up once. J is TRBJ2-7 and V is TRBV7-6, with D tentatively TRBD1 (5 bases). V was pared by 1 base and J by 2 bases, with 9 bases between. The V gene's germline CDR1 is SGHVS and CDR2 FNYEAQ. The CDR3 extends over 14 amino acids. The CDR3 region has the DNA TGTGCCAGCAGCTTAGGACAGCACACCTACGAGCAGTACTTC. This translates into CASSLGQHTYEQYF.

The V call is TRBV7-9, the J call TRBJ2-1, with D perhaps TRBD1 (5 bases). The CDR3 is 13 residues long. Germline V lookup: CDR1 SEHNR, CDR2 FQNEAQ (reference sequence). V was shortened by 7 bases and J by 4 bases, with 11 bases between the two germline ends. As DNA, the CDR3 is TGTGCCAGCATCCAGGGATTTTACAATGAGCAGTTCTTC. Its protein product is CASIQGFYNEQFF. Looking up the rest from reference TRBV7-9 and TRBJ2-1 gives the full variable domain: DTGVSQNPRHKITKRGQNVTFRCDPISEHNRLYWYRQTLGQGPEFLTYFQNEAQLEKSRLLSDRFSAERPKGSFSTLEIQRTEQGDSAMYLCASIQGFYNEQFFGPGTRLTVL.

This clone was detected only once. The gene calls are TRBV2 and TRBJ2-7; TRBD1 matches at 7 bases. V lost 5 bases to trimming and J lost 4 bases; unmatched junction nucleotides: 5. This CDR3 is 13 amino acids long. CDR1 SNHLY and CDR2 FYNNEI come from the germline V gene. The CDR3 protein is CASSPGQSYEQYF. The CDR3 DNA follows: TGTGCCAGCAGTCCGGGACAGTCGTACGAGCAGTACTTC.

V and J are TRBV18 and TRBJ1-1; TRBD1 might be the D (6 bases). The CDR3 is 14 residues long. The V end lost 2 bases, the J end lost 7 bases, and 14 bases lay between the germline ends. Germline CDR1 and CDR2: KGHSH and LQKENI. The CDR3 reads CASSPTEGGIEAFF. The CDR3 DNA reads as TGTGCCAGCTCACCAACTGAGGGGGGGATTGAAGCTTTCTTT.

CDR3: CASSPSLQRGVPGDEQFF. In DNA, the CDR3 is TGTGCCAGCAGCCCCTCCCTCCAGCGGGGGGTACCAGGGGATGAGCAGTTCTTC. The V and J genes are TRBV7-3 and TRBJ2-1; the match to TRBD2 covers 9 bases. With 5 bases clipped from V and 8 bases from J, the junction kept 19 bases outside the gene matches. The CDR3 is made up of 18 amino acids. Germline CDR1 is SGHTA and CDR2 is FQGTGA.

V and J are TRBV19 and TRBJ1-4; 9 bases map to TRBD1. V dropped 5 bases and J dropped 7; count of bases not matched to a gene: 11. Per the germline V gene, CDR1 is LNHDA and CDR2 is SQIVND (reference sequence). CDR3 length equals 16 residues. The CDR3 bases are TGTGCCAGTAGTCCCCCCTTGGGGACAGGGACTGAAAAACTGTTTTTT. Residues: CASSPPLGTGTEKLFF.

This chain links TRBV7-2 with TRBJ2-5, with D possibly TRBD1 on 5 matching bases. V shed 4 bases and J shed 1 base, with 10 bases lying between them. Germline V gene data show CDR1 as SGHTA and CDR2 as FQGNSA. CDR3 length equals 14 residues. The CDR3 DNA follows: TGTGCCAGCAGCTCTCGACAGATCCAAGAGACCCAGTACTTC. Amino acids: CASSSRQIQETQYF.

The chain links TRBV19 to TRBJ2-6; 9 bases match TRBD1. The CDR3 is made up of 19 amino acids. Germline V gene lookup returns CDR1 LNHDA and CDR2 SQIVND (reference sequence). The trim removed 5 bases at V and 7 bases at J, leaving 18 bases unmatched. CDR3 bases: TGTGCCAGTAGTCTCTTAGGAAATAGGGACAGGGTACCCGCCAACGTCCTGACTTTC. Protein: CASSLLGNRDRVPANVLTF.

This chain links TRBV9 with TRBJ2-5; 9 bases map to TRBD2. J was trimmed by 4 bases and V by 0 bases; bases with no gene match: 10. The CDR3 is 17 amino acids. Germline V gene sequence: CDR1 SGDLS, CDR2 YYNGEE. The CDR3 loop is CASSVDWRGGLGETQYF. The CDR3 DNA reads TGTGCCAGCAGCGTAGACTGGCGGGGGGGCCTTGGAGAGACCCAGTACTTC. Together with reference TRBV9 and TRBJ2-5, the CDR3 gives the full variable domain: DSGVTQTPKHLITATGQRVTLRCSPRSGDLSVYWYQQSLDQGLQFLIQYYNGEERAKGNILERFSAQQFPDLHSELNLSSLELGDSALYFCASSVDWRGGLGETQYFGPGTRLLVL.

The rearrangement links TRBV5-8 to TRBJ1-1; no reliable D call. The V end lost 5 bases, the J end lost 4 bases, and 15 bases lay between the germline ends. Germline V gene lookup returns CDR1 SGHTS and CDR2 YDEGEE. The CDR3 runs to 14 residues. CDR3 bases: TGTGCCAGCAGTCTCGACGGGGAGATCACTGAAGCTTTCTTT. Translating it yields CASSLDGEITEAFF.

J is TRBJ1-3 and V is TRBV6-1; D not certain. The CDR3 has 14 residues. Trimming removed 2 bases at V and 2 bases at J, with 7 bases between. Germline V gene lookup returns CDR1 MNHNS and CDR2 SASEGT. CDR3 loop: CASSESVPGNTIYF. The CDR3 coding sequence is TGTGCCAGCAGTGAATCGGTTCCTGGAAACACCATATATTTT.